This T cell receptor (beta chain) was identified during a study of blood T cell repertoires in COVID-19. Method: immunoSEQ multiplex PCR; TCRdb's copy keeps in-frame clones and lacks some. This sample yields under 90,000 clones, of which nearly 90% are seen a single time; about 3.4% belongs to the top ten. The CDR3 length is 14 residues. Per germline, CDR1 SGHTA and CDR2 FQGNSA. The V end lost 1 base, the J end lost 2 bases, and 8 bases lay between the germline ends. This TCR derives from a woman aged 45-60 years with COVID-19, enrolled during active disease. Sequenced material: peripheral blood. V is TRBV7-2 and J is TRBJ1-1; D gene unclear. The DNA for the CDR3 is TGTGCCAGCAGCTTAGGGCCACGAAACACTGAAGCTTTCTTT. Its protein product is CASSLGPRNTEAFF. The whole variable domain, filled in from reference TRBV7-2 and TRBJ1-1, reads GAGVSQSPSNKVTEKGKDVELRCDPISGHTALYWYRQSLGQGLEFLIYFQGNSAPDKSGLPSDRFSAERTGGSVSTLTIQRTQQEDSAVYLCASSLGPRNTEAFFGQGTRLTVV.